Listed here are 22 T cell receptor beta chains from one sample, sequenced in a study of OX40 agonist ivuxolimab in advanced cancers. Measured with immunoSEQ multiplex PCR; TCRdb has only the in-frame clones, and not every one. The sample records tens of thousands of clones, around 87% being singletons. Specimen: CD4+ or CD8+ T cells sorted from blood, collected in a trial of the OX40 agonist ivuxolimab. The source of these receptors is an adult with an advanced solid tumor such as melanoma, head and neck, liver or kidney cancer.

The rearrangement uses TRBV5-1 and TRBJ1-5, with D possibly being TRBD1 (6 bases). Trimming took 1 base from V and 6 from J, leaving 14 bases between them. This CDR3 region has 15 residues. The germline CDR1 and CDR2 sequences are SGHRS and YFSETQ. CDR3 DNA sequence: TGCGCCAGCAGCTTGCGTGGGGGCTTGGGTCAGCCCCAGCATTTT. Its translation is CASSLRGGLGQPQHF.

The rearrangement links TRBV15 to TRBJ2-3; 11 bases line up with TRBD2. With 6 bases clipped from V and 14 bases from J, the junction kept 13 bases outside the gene matches. Germline V gives CDR1 LNHNV, CDR2 YYDKDF (reference sequence). The CDR3 length is 14 residues. The CDR3 loop reads CATRPGLAGVRVYF. The CDR3 DNA follows: TGTGCCACCAGACCTGGACTAGCGGGCGTCAGGGTGTATTTT.

The J gene is TRBJ1-5, the V gene TRBV9; D is uncertain. CDR3 size: 15 residues. Germline V CDR1 and CDR2: SGDLS, YYNGEE. V was pared by 0 bases and J by 2 bases, with 9 bases between. CDR3 nucleotides: TGTGCCAGCAGCGTAGGTCCCCTTGGCAATCAGCCCCAGCATTTT. Translation: CASSVGPLGNQPQHF.

V usage is TRBV28 and J usage is TRBJ2-1; D might be TRBD1 (6 bases). This CDR3 has 15 residues. Germline CDR1 reads MDHEN; CDR2 reads SYDVKM. Trimming took 5 bases from V and 5 from J, leaving 16 bases between them. The CDR3 reads CASSPQGTLNNEQFF. CDR3 DNA: TGTGCCAGCAGTCCACAGGGCACCCTCAACAATGAGCAGTTCTTC. Full variable domain (missing parts from reference TRBV28 and TRBJ2-1): DVKVTQSSRYLVKRTGEKVFLECVQDMDHENMFWYRQDPGLGLRLIYFSYDVKMKEKGDIPEGYSVSREKKERFSLILESASTNQTSMYLCASSPQGTLNNEQFFGPGTRLTVL.

The J gene is TRBJ2-1, the V gene TRBV4-1; D is possibly TRBD1 (5 bases). V was clipped by 4 bases and J by 4 bases, with 17 bases between them. The CDR3 is 16 amino acids. Germline V lookup: CDR1 MGHRA, CDR2 YSYEKL. The CDR3 protein is CASSREGAISYNEQFF. The DNA for the CDR3 is TGCGCCAGCAGCCGGGAAGGGGCAATCAGTTACAATGAGCAGTTCTTC.

For the CDR3, the DNA is TGTGCCAGCAGCTTAGAGGGGGCCCAGCCCCAGCATTTT. Residues: CASSLEGAQPQHF. This chain links TRBV7-9 with TRBJ1-5; 7 positions match TRBD1. CDR3 length: 13 amino acids. The germline gives CDR1 SEHNR, CDR2 FQNEAQ (reference sequence). With V trimmed by 1 base and J by 7 bases, 1 base remained unmatched.

Written as DNA, the CDR3 is TGTGCCAGCAGCAGGGAGACTAATGAAAAACTGTTTTTT. Its protein product is CASSRETNEKLFF. This chain uses TRBV21-1 with TRBJ1-4. TRBV21-1 is termed a pseudogene. The CDR3 sequence is 13 residues long.

By proportion, this clone is large. Other DNA sequences in this sample translate to the same CDR3. The chain combines TRBV4-3 with TRBJ1-1, with a possible D match to TRBD1 (5 bases). This CDR3 is 14 amino acids long. V lost 0 bases and J lost 4, with 9 bases in between. The germline gives CDR1 LGHNA, CDR2 YSLEER. The CDR3 nucleotides are TGCGCCAGCAGCCAAGATCGGGGGGGCACTGAAGCTTTCTTT. Its protein is CASSQDRGGTEAFF.

The rearrangement links TRBV19 to TRBJ2-7; 7 nucleotides match TRBD1. Germline loops: CDR1 LNHDA, CDR2 SQIVND (reference sequence). CDR3 size: 16 residues. Trimming took 2 bases from V and 1 from J; bases not matched to a gene: 8. CDR3 in amino acids: CASSITVGTVSYEQYF. The CDR3 DNA reads TGTGCCAGTAGTATAACAGTTGGGACAGTTTCCTACGAGCAGTACTTC.

The chain combines TRBV6-5 with TRBJ2-1; TRBD1 aligns across 8 bases. The CDR3 totals 15 residues. The V gene end was trimmed by 2 bases and the J gene end by 9 bases; junction bases not matched to a gene: 9. Per germline, CDR1 MNHEY and CDR2 SVGAGI. The CDR3 region is CASSYLHQGATEQFF. The CDR3 DNA follows: TGTGCCAGCAGTTACCTGCATCAGGGGGCCACTGAGCAGTTCTTC.

This clone has more than one count but fewer than ten. The chain is built from TRBV18 and TRBJ2-1, with D uncertain. Germline CDR1 and CDR2: KGHSH and LQKENI. This CDR3 spans 15 amino acids. V was pared by 1 base and J by 3 bases, with 10 bases between. In DNA, the CDR3 is TGTGCCAGCTCACCACTGGATCCCCTCTACAATGAGCAGTTCTTC. This encodes CASSPLDPLYNEQFF.

The chain combines TRBV5-1 with TRBJ1-2; the D is unclear. Germline V gives CDR1 SGHRS, CDR2 YFSETQ. The V gene lost 4 bases and the J gene lost 8 bases, with 18 bases spanning the gap. CDR3 size: 14 residues. In nucleotides, the CDR3 is TGCGCCAGCAGCCCCTCCCGGGGTTGGGAGGGCTACACCTTC. Its translation is CASSPSRGWEGYTF.

The rearrangement uses TRBV7-2 and TRBJ1-1; no firm D call. This CDR3 has 15 residues. Germline V gives CDR1 SGHTA, CDR2 FQGNSA. V was pared by 2 bases and J by 7 bases, with 17 bases between. The CDR3 DNA reads as TGTGCCAGCAGCTTATACAGCAGTGACCAGAATGAAGCTTTCTTT. Protein product: CASSLYSSDQNEAFF.

This chain connects TRBV7-3 to TRBJ2-1; TRBD2 aligns across 7 bases. Germline V CDR1 and CDR2: SGHTA, FQGTGA. With V trimmed by 1 base and J by 3 bases, 6 bases remained unmatched. The CDR3 loop spans 16 amino acids. CDR3 sequence (DNA): TGTGCCAGCAGCTTAAGGGCTAGCGGTATCTACAATGAGCAGTTCTTC. This encodes CASSLRASGIYNEQFF.

V is TRBV27 and J is TRBJ2-7; unclear D gene. V lost 3 bases, J lost 3 bases, and 9 bases lay in between. The germline gives CDR1 MNHEY, CDR2 SMNVEV (reference sequence). The CDR3 length is 13 residues. The CDR3 spells CASSFRGHYEQYF. CDR3 DNA sequence: TGTGCCAGCAGTTTTAGAGGTCACTACGAGCAGTACTTC.

The chain recombines TRBV9 with TRBJ2-1, with 9 bases lining up with TRBD1. J gave up 9 bases and V 2 bases, and 12 bases lay outside the gene matches. The germline V gene has CDR1 SGDLS and CDR2 YYNGEE. The CDR3 runs 16 residues. The CDR3 loop reads CASSVGPGQGFSEQFF. CDR3 coding DNA: TGTGCCAGCAGCGTCGGACCGGGACAGGGCTTTAGTGAGCAGTTCTTC. Full variable domain (outside the CDR3, taken from reference TRBV9 and TRBJ2-1): DSGVTQTPKHLITATGQRVTLRCSPRSGDLSVYWYQQSLDQGLQFLIQYYNGEERAKGNILERFSAQQFPDLHSELNLSSLELGDSALYFCASSVGPGQGFSEQFFGPGTRLTVL.

The chain is built from TRBV7-9 and TRBJ1-5, with TRBD1 as a possible D gene (5 bases). With 2 bases removed from V and 6 bases from J, the gap between germline ends came to 14 bases. Germline loops: CDR1 SEHNR, CDR2 FQNEAQ (reference sequence). This CDR3 region has 15 residues. CDR3 sequence reads: CASSLLGGVGQPQHF. CDR3 DNA sequence: TGTGCCAGCAGCTTACTTGGGGGGGTAGGTCAGCCCCAGCATTTT.

Only one count was recorded for this clone. The V and J genes are TRBV19 and TRBJ2-7; 8 bases line up with TRBD2. The trim removed 6 bases at V and 2 bases at J, leaving 6 bases unmatched. The CDR3 is made up of 14 amino acids. Germline V gene data show CDR1 as LNHDA and CDR2 as SQIVND (reference sequence). The CDR3 region is CASSPGGGPYEQYF. The CDR3 nucleotides are TGTGCCAGTAGCCCCGGGGGGGGGCCCTACGAGCAGTACTTC. Looking up the rest from reference TRBV19 and TRBJ2-7 gives the full variable domain: DGGITQSPKYLFRKEGQNVTLSCEQNLNHDAMYWYRQDPGQGLRLIYYSQIVNDFQKGDIAEGYSVSREKKESFPLTVTSAQKNPTAFYLCASSPGGGPYEQYFGPGTRLTVT.

The rearrangement joins TRBV9 to TRBJ2-7; 7 positions agree with TRBD2. The J segment lost 1 base and the V segment lost 6 bases, leaving 7 bases of the junction unmatched. The CDR3 spans 14 residues. The germline CDR1 and CDR2 sequences are SGDLS and YYNGEE. The CDR3 is CASTPGGSSYEQYF. The CDR3 DNA reads TGTGCCAGCACACCGGGGGGATCATCCTACGAGCAGTACTTC.

To note about this clone: Other DNA variants within this sample encode the same CDR3. CDR3 DNA sequence: TGTGCCAGCAGCTTAGGGGGCCACGAGCAGTACTTC. This codes for CASSLGGHEQYF. The chain links TRBV11-1 to TRBJ2-7, with a weak D call TRBD1 (5 bases). From germline, CDR1 is SGHAT and CDR2 FQDESV (reference sequence). V dropped 1 base and J dropped 5 bases, with 6 bases sitting between them. This CDR3 comprises 12 residues.

This chain uses TRBV27 with TRBJ2-3; D gene uncertain. This CDR3 has 13 residues. V was trimmed by 3 bases and J by 6 bases, leaving 10 bases between them. The germline V gene encodes CDR1 MNHEY and CDR2 SMNVEV (reference sequence). The CDR3 sequence: CASSLQVLDTQYF. The CDR3 bases are TGTGCCAGCAGTTTGCAGGTTCTTGATACGCAGTATTTT.

The rearrangement joins TRBV27 to TRBJ1-4; 7 bases align to TRBD1. J gave up 3 bases and V 3 bases, and 4 bases lay outside the gene matches. CDR3 size: 15 residues. Germline CDR1 reads MNHEY; CDR2 reads SMNVEV (reference sequence). CDR3 nucleotide sequence: TGTGCCAGCAGTTTCCTAGGGGGCTCTAATGAAAAACTGTTTTTT. Protein product: CASSFLGGSNEKLFF.